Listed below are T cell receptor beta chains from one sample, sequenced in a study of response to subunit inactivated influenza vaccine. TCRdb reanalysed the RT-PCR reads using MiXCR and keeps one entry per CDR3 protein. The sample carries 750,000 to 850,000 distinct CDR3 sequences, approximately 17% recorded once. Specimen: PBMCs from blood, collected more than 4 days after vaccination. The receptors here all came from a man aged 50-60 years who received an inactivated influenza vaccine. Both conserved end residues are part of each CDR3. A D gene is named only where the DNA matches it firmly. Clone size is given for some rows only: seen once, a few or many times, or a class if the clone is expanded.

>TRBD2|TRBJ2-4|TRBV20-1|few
TGCAGTGCTCGTCAGCGGGAGTCCAAAAACATTCAGTACTTC
CSARQRESKNIQYF
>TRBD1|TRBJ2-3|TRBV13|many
TGTGCCAGCAGCTTGGGACAGCCTAGCACAGATACGCAGTATTTT
CASSLGQPSTDTQYF
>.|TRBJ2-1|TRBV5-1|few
TGCGCCAGCAGCTTGTGGTCGGGGAATGAGCAGTTCTTC
CASSLWSGNEQFF
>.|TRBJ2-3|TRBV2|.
TGTGCCAGCAGTTTACAGTCAGATACGCAGTATTTT
CASSLQSDTQYF
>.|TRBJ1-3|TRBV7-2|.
TGTGCCAGCAGCCCTCAACAGGGCTTCTCTGGAAACACCATATATTTT
CASSPQQGFSGNTIYF
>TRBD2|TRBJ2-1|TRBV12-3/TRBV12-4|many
TGTGCCAGCAGTTTTAGTGGGGGACTAGCGGGTTACAATGAGCAGTTCTTC
CASSFSGGLAGYNEQFF
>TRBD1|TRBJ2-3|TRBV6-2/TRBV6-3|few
TGTGCCAGCAGTTACCGGACAGGGGGCAGAAGCACAGATACGCAGTATTTT
CASSYRTGGRSTDTQYF
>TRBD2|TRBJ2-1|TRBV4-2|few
TGTGCCAGCAGCCAAGATAATAGCGGGGGGGCTTACAATGAGCAGTTCTTC
CASSQDNSGGAYNEQFF
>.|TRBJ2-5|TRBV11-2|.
TGTGCCAGCACCCAGTTTCGGTGGGGTCAAAAGGAGACCCAGTACTTC
CASTQFRWGQKETQYF
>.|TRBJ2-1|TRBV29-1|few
TGCAGCGTGGGCGTTTTAGCGGACGAGCAGTTCTTC
CSVGVLADEQFF
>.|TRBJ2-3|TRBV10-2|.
TGCGCCAGCAGACCCCAGGGCCGACGCACAGATACGCAGTATTTT
CASRPQGRRTDTQYF
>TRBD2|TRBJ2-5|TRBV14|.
TGTGCCAGCAGTCCTAGCGGGAGGATCCAGTACTTC
CASSPSGRIQYF
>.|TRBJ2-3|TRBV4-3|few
TGCGCCAGCAGCCTTGGCGGGCCCCGGGATACGCAGTATTTT
CASSLGGPRDTQYF
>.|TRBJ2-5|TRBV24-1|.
TGTGCCACCAGTGACAACCGGGACCAAGAGACCCAGTACTTC
CATSDNRDQETQYF
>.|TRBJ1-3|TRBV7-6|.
TGTGCCAGCAGCTTAGCGGTGACAGACTCTGGAAACACCATATATTTT
CASSLAVTDSGNTIYF
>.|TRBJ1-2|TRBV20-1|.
TGCAGTGCTAGAGGGGGGAGGTTGGATGGCTACACCTTC
CSARGGRLDGYTF
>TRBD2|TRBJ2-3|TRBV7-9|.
TGTGCCAGCAGCCCTCTAGCGGGAGCTGCAGATACGCAGTATTTT
CASSPLAGAADTQYF
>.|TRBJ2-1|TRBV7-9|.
TGTGCCAGCAGCTACGGCCTCGGCTCCTACAATGAGCAGTTCTTC
CASSYGLGSYNEQFF
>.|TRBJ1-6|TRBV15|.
TGTGCCACCAGCAGAGATCTGGAGAATAATTCACCCCTCCACTTT
CATSRDLENNSPLHF
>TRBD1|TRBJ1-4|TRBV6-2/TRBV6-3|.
TGTGCCAGCAGTTACGTCGAGACAGGGGATTGGTTGCAAGCTAATGAAAAACTGTTTTTT
CASSYVETGDWLQANEKLFF
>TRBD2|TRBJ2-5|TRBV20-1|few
TGCAGTGCTAGAGATCTGCCCCGGCGGGGGGGGACTTCCCAAGAGACCCAGTACTTC
CSARDLPRRGGTSQETQYF
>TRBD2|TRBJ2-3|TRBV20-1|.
TGCAGTGCTAGAGGACTAGCCCTCTTTTTAGATACGCAGTATTTT
CSARGLALFLDTQYF
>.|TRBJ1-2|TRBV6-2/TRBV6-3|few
TGTGCCAGCAGTCTGGGAGTGGCGTATGGCTACACCTTC
CASSLGVAYGYTF
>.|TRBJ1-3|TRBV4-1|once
TGCGCCAGCAGCCGGGTGGCTGGTGGAAACACCATATATTTT
CASSRVAGGNTIYF
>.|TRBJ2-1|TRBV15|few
TGTGCCACCAGCAGGACCCCCCCGATGGGGATCCTGAGCTCCTACAATGAGCAGTTCTTC
CATSRTPPMGILSSYNEQFF
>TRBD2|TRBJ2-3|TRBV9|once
TGTGCCAGCAGCGTAAAGGGAGGGGACAGCACAGATACGCAGTATTTT
CASSVKGGDSTDTQYF
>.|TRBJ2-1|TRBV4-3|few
TGCGCCAGCAGCCCGGCTGCCTCCTACAATGAGCAGTTCTTC
CASSPAASYNEQFF
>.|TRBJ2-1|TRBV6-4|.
TGTGCCAGCAGTGATGGAGGGCCTTACAATGAGCAGTTCTTC
CASSDGGPYNEQFF
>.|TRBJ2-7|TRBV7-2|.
TGTGCCAGCAGCAAGGACGGATCCTACGAGCAGTACTTC
CASSKDGSYEQYF
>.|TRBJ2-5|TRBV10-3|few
TGTGCCATCAGTGGGGATCTAGGGGTTGTAGAGACCCAGTACTTC
CAISGDLGVVETQYF
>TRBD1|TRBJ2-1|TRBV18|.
TGTGCCAGCTCACGGATGGGACAGCGAAAGAATGAGCAGTTCTTC
CASSRMGQRKNEQFF